Below, 30 T cell receptor beta chains from the same sample are listed, as sequenced in a study of T cell changes during pregnancy in multiple sclerosis. Clones were sequenced by immunoSEQ multiplex PCR, and TCRdb holds only the in-frame ones, with some missing. The sample has some 80,000 clones; about 95% are singletons. Sample: peripheral blood, taken in the second trimester of pregnancy. The receptor set was obtained from a female donor with multiple sclerosis, enrolled in a pregnancy study.

This clone appeared a few times. This chain uses TRBV30 with TRBJ1-1, with D uncertain. Germline assignment: CDR1 GTSNPN and CDR2 SVGIG (reference sequence). This CDR3 has 10 residues. V was trimmed by 4 bases and J by 5 bases, leaving 5 bases between them. The CDR3 reads CAWIRTEAFF. DNA for the CDR3: TGTGCCTGGATCAGGACTGAAGCTTTCTTT.

The J gene is TRBJ2-5, the V gene TRBV7-6; no firm D call. This CDR3 contains 14 residues. The V end lost 5 bases, the J end lost 3 bases, and 13 bases lay between the germline ends. CDR1 and CDR2 (germline): SGHVS, FNYEAQ. The CDR3 bases are TGTGCCAGCAGCCCCCTAGGCCCAAAAGAGACCCAGTACTTC. Translation: CASSPLGPKETQYF.

This chain joins TRBV29-1 and TRBJ2-3; TRBD1 aligns across 8 bases. This CDR3 has 14 residues. Germline values: CDR1 SQVTM, CDR2 ANQGSEA. J was trimmed by 5 bases and V by 8 bases; bases with no gene match: 12. The CDR3 loop reads CSTNPAGGIDTQYF. The DNA for the CDR3 is TGCAGCACCAACCCGGCAGGGGGCATAGATACGCAGTATTTT.

The rearrangement joins TRBV2 to TRBJ2-7; 9 nucleotides align to TRBD1. The CDR3 is 17 amino acids. The J segment lost 7 bases and the V segment lost 7 bases, leaving 20 bases of the junction unmatched. Germline CDR1 and CDR2: SNHLY and FYNNEI. The CDR3 sequence: CASIRDRAMPIELEQYF. The DNA of the CDR3 is TGTGCCAGCATTCGGGACAGGGCGATGCCGATCGAGTTAGAGCAGTACTTC.

The genes are TRBV5-1 and TRBJ2-5, with 9 bases matching TRBD2. The V gene's germline CDR1 is SGHRS and CDR2 YFSETQ. Unmatched junction bases numbered 13, after V lost 0 bases and J lost 4 bases. The CDR3 loop spans 18 amino acids. The CDR3 spells CASSLEGSGSGGRETQYF. DNA of the CDR3: TGCGCCAGCAGCTTGGAAGGTAGCGGGAGCGGCGGGAGAGAGACCCAGTACTTC.

CDR3 nucleotide sequence: TGCGCCAGCAGCTTGGTAGGGGGCAAGTGGATTTCCTACGAGCAGTACTTC. This encodes CASSLVGGKWISYEQYF. This chain uses TRBV5-1 with TRBJ2-7; 7 bases align to TRBD1. With 0 bases clipped from V and 1 base from J, the junction kept 10 bases outside the gene matches. CDR1 SGHRS and CDR2 YFSETQ come from the germline V gene. This CDR3 is built from 17 residues.

CDR3 in DNA: TGCAGCGGCGGACTGGCAAATGAGCAGTTCTTC. This sequence encodes CSGGLANEQFF. The J gene is TRBJ2-1, the V gene TRBV29-1, with D tentatively TRBD2 (5 bases). The CDR3 length is 11 residues. Germline CDR1 reads SQVTM; CDR2 reads ANQGSEA. Trimming pared 7 bases from V and 7 bases from J, leaving 11 bases between.

The V call is TRBV6-1, the J call TRBJ2-1; 7 bases agree with TRBD2. After removal of 3 bases from V and 8 bases from J, the junction contained 10 bases not matched to a gene. The CDR3 is 15 amino acids. CDR1 MNHNS and CDR2 SASEGT come from the germline V gene. CDR3 bases: TGTGCCAGCAGTGAGTCGGGGAGGGCCGTAGATGAGCAGTTCTTC. This encodes CASSESGRAVDEQFF.

The chain combines TRBV6-6 with TRBJ2-3; 7 bases align to TRBD1. Trimming at V came to 5 bases and at J to 3 bases, leaving 8 bases not matched to a gene. Germline V gives CDR1 MNHNY, CDR2 SVGAGI (reference sequence). There are 15 residues in the CDR3. CDR3 nucleotides: TGTGCCAGCAGTCATGCGACAGGGTGGACAGATACGCAGTATTTT. It codes for CASSHATGWTDTQYF.

The CDR3 sequence is CASSSPTRAYNEQFF. CDR3 coding DNA: TGTGCCAGCAGCTCGCCGACTAGGGCATACAATGAGCAGTTCTTC. The chain is built from TRBV4-2 and TRBJ2-1; the D gene is possibly TRBD2 (6 bases). Germline CDR1 and CDR2: LGHNA and YNFKEQ. Deletions cut 5 bases from V and 4 bases from J, with 15 bases between. There are 15 residues in the CDR3.

V is TRBV27 and J is TRBJ2-7; no clear D. Trimming pared 5 bases from V and 7 bases from J, leaving 12 bases between. CDR1 is MNHEY and CDR2 is SMNVEV in the germline V gene (reference sequence). The CDR3 loop spans 12 amino acids. The DNA for the CDR3 is TGTGCCAGCAGTCCCTCTACTCGGGAGCAGTACTTC. Translated: CASSPSTREQYF.

V and J are TRBV7-9 and TRBJ2-4, with D possibly being TRBD1 (5 bases). Germline CDR1 SEHNR, CDR2 FQNEAQ (reference sequence). Trimming took off 0 bases at V and 11 bases at J, with 11 bases between the two ends. The CDR3 has 13 residues. CDR3 bases: TGTGCCAGCAGCTTAGCGGGGCAGGGCCTTCAGTACTTC. Its protein is CASSLAGQGLQYF. Full variable domain (missing parts from reference TRBV7-9 and TRBJ2-4): DTGVSQNPRHKITKRGQNVTFRCDPISEHNRLYWYRQTLGQGPEFLTYFQNEAQLEKSRLLSDRFSAERPKGSFSTLEIQRTEQGDSAMYLCASSLAGQGLQYFGAGTRLSVL.

The chain joins TRBV6-1 to TRBJ2-1; 10 bases align to TRBD2. The J segment lost 7 bases and the V segment lost 2 bases, leaving 14 bases of the junction unmatched. The CDR3 covers 18 residues. In germline, CDR1 is MNHNS, CDR2 SASEGT. The CDR3 DNA follows: TGTGCCAGCAGTGAACCCCCAGTAAGCGGGAGGGTGAGTAATGAGCAGTTCTTC. Its translation: CASSEPPVSGRVSNEQFF.

This CDR3 is CASGLAGSIRLEQYF. The DNA for the CDR3 is TGTGCTAGTGGTTTGGCCGGCTCGATCAGGCTTGAGCAGTACTTC. The chain carries TRBV12-5 and TRBJ2-7; D unclear. The CDR3 consists of 15 residues. Trimming left V 1 base short and J 7 bases short, with 17 bases between. CDR1 and CDR2 from the germline V gene are LGHNT and FRNRAP.

The count of this clone is one. The chain joins TRBV7-8 to TRBJ1-3, with no clear D. Trimming pared 5 bases from V and 0 bases from J, leaving 11 bases between. Looked up from germline, CDR1 is SGHVS and CDR2 is FQNEAQ. This CDR3 region has 15 residues. CDR3 loop: CASSPYTSSGNTIYF. The CDR3 nucleotides read TGTGCCAGCAGCCCCTACACTAGCTCTGGAAACACCATATATTTT.

The chain uses TRBV2 and TRBJ1-2; D gene unclear. The CDR3 spans 14 residues. Germline V gene lookup returns CDR1 SNHLY and CDR2 FYNNEI. V dropped 2 bases and J dropped 4 bases, with 11 bases sitting between them. The CDR3, as DNA: TGTGCCAGCAGTGAATCCCCGACTTTCTATGGCTACACCTTC. Translated: CASSESPTFYGYTF.

CDR3 protein: CATSSRDRATYEQYF. The CDR3 coding sequence is TGTGCCACCAGCAGCCGGGACAGGGCCACCTACGAGCAGTACTTC. The V call is TRBV15, the J call TRBJ2-7; 9 nucleotides line up with TRBD1. Germline V gives CDR1 LNHNV, CDR2 YYDKDF (reference sequence). Germline trimming cut 3 bases from V and 2 bases from J; bases unmatched to any gene: 5. The CDR3 extends over 15 amino acids.

The chain uses TRBV5-1 and TRBJ1-2; 10 bases align to TRBD1. V was pared by 0 bases and J by 2 bases, with 1 base of the junction left unmatched. Germline V CDR1 and CDR2: SGHRS, YFSETQ. The CDR3 covers 15 residues. CDR3 DNA: TGCGCCAGCAGCTTGGAGGACAGGGGGAACTATGGCTACACCTTC. Translating gives CASSLEDRGNYGYTF.

V usage is TRBV18 and J usage is TRBJ1-1; the D gene is possibly TRBD1 (5 bases). Trimming left V 3 bases short and J 7 bases short, with 15 bases between. The germline gives CDR1 KGHSH, CDR2 LQKENI. The CDR3 runs to 14 residues. In DNA form, the CDR3 reads TGTGCCAGCTCACCGGGGCAAGCCCTTCTTGAAGCTTTCTTT. It is translated as CASSPGQALLEAFF. Together with reference TRBV18 and TRBJ1-1, the CDR3 gives the full variable domain: NAGVMQNPRHLVRRRGQEARLRCSPMKGHSHVYWYRQLPEEGLKFMVYLQKENIIDESGMPKERFSAEFPKEGPSILRIQQVVRGDSAAYFCASSPGQALLEAFFGQGTRLTVV.

The gene calls are TRBV27 and TRBJ2-3; tentative D call: TRBD1 (6 bases). In germline, CDR1 is MNHEY, CDR2 SMNVEV (reference sequence). This CDR3 has 15 amino acids. V shed 0 bases and J shed 6 bases, with 13 bases lying between them. Written as DNA, the CDR3 is TGTGCCAGCAGTTTATCGGGGACACGGGTCGATACGCAGTATTTT. Its translation: CASSLSGTRVDTQYF.

The V call is TRBV6-5, the J call TRBJ2-5, with D unclear. Germline V lookup: CDR1 MNHEY, CDR2 SVGAGI. The CDR3 has 14 residues. Trimming removed 5 bases from V and 5 bases from J, with 15 bases in between. In nucleotides, the CDR3 is TGTGCCAGCAGTCCCCTACCGACTGGCGAGACCCAGTACTTC. It codes for CASSPLPTGETQYF.

The rearrangement uses TRBV7-9 and TRBJ2-7; 10 bases map to TRBD1. With 5 bases clipped from V and 3 bases from J, the junction kept 10 bases outside the gene matches. The CDR3 has 16 amino acids. The germline gives CDR1 SEHNR, CDR2 FQNEAQ (reference sequence). As DNA, the CDR3 is TGTGCCAGCAGCCCATCGGACAGGGGGTGGGTCTACGAGCAGTACTTC. As protein: CASSPSDRGWVYEQYF.

The chain recombines TRBV7-9 with TRBJ2-2; possible D gene TRBD1, 5 bases. Germline CDR1 is SEHNR and CDR2 is FQNEAQ (reference sequence). This CDR3 contains 13 residues. V lost 5 bases and J lost 4, with 8 bases in between. CDR3 sequence (DNA): TGTGCCAGCAGCAGGGGTAGCACCGGGGAGCTGTTTTTT. Translated: CASSRGSTGELFF. Drawing the rest from reference TRBV7-9 and TRBJ2-2, the complete variable domain is DTGVSQNPRHKITKRGQNVTFRCDPISEHNRLYWYRQTLGQGPEFLTYFQNEAQLEKSRLLSDRFSAERPKGSFSTLEIQRTEQGDSAMYLCASSRGSTGELFFGEGSRLTVL.

The J gene is TRBJ1-5, the V gene TRBV5-6; TRBD1 is a possible D gene (6 bases). V was shortened by 6 bases and J by 2 bases, with 12 bases between the two germline ends. The CDR3 is made up of 14 amino acids. Germline V gene lookup returns CDR1 SGHDT and CDR2 YYEEEE. CDR3 sequence (DNA): TGTGCCAGCACCCGCCAGGGGCGCAATCAGCCCCAGCATTTT. Protein sequence: CASTRQGRNQPQHF. Based on the CDR3 plus reference TRBV5-6 and TRBJ1-5, the full variable domain is DAGVTQSPTHLIKTRGQQVTLRCSPKSGHDTVSWYQQALGQGPQFIFQYYEEEERQRGNFPDRFSGHQFPNYSSELNVNALLLGDSALYLCASTRQGRNQPQHFGDGTRLSIL.

The rearrangement links TRBV27 to TRBJ2-5; 11 bases match TRBD1. The V gene end was trimmed by 7 bases and the J gene end by 3 bases; junction bases not matched to a gene: 7. Per germline, CDR1 MNHEY and CDR2 SMNVEV (reference sequence). The CDR3 has 15 amino acids. CDR3 sequence: CASKARDRGEETQYF. In DNA, the CDR3 is TGTGCCAGCAAAGCCCGGGACAGGGGGGAAGAGACCCAGTACTTC.

This clone has a handful of counts. This chain links TRBV5-1 with TRBJ2-4; TRBD1 agrees at 8 bases. This CDR3 has 13 residues. With V trimmed by 4 bases and J by 13 bases, 10 bases remained unmatched. CDR1 and CDR2 from the germline V gene are SGHRS and YFSETQ. As DNA, the CDR3 is TGCGCCAGCAGCCTTGCAGGGGGCGCCGGGCAGTACTTC. It yields the protein CASSLAGGAGQYF.

This sequence joins TRBV4-2 and TRBJ2-1, with TRBD2 matching 13 bases. The length of the CDR3 is 19 residues. V shed 5 bases and J 0 bases; nucleotides not matched to a gene: 10. Germline V gene data show CDR1 as LGHNA and CDR2 as YNFKEQ. Here the CDR3 DNA reads TGTGCCAGCAGCGCGACAGGGACTAGCGGGATGAGCTCCTACAATGAGCAGTTCTTC. Translation gives CASSATGTSGMSSYNEQFF.

The V and J genes are TRBV19 and TRBJ1-5; 10 bases align to TRBD1. In germline, CDR1 is LNHDA, CDR2 SQIVND (reference sequence). Trimming cost V 5 bases and J 1 base; bases outside gene matches: 2. This CDR3 is built from 15 residues. CDR3 coding DNA: TGTGCCAGTAGTCCGGGACAGGGGAGCAATCAGCCCCAGCATTTT. It specifies CASSPGQGSNQPQHF. Drawing the rest from reference TRBV19 and TRBJ1-5, the complete variable domain is DGGITQSPKYLFRKEGQNVTLSCEQNLNHDAMYWYRQDPGQGLRLIYYSQIVNDFQKGDIAEGYSVSREKKESFPLTVTSAQKNPTAFYLCASSPGQGSNQPQHFGDGTRLSIL.

The chain uses TRBV29-1 and TRBJ1-2; possibly TRBD1 for D (5 bases). The CDR3 covers 13 residues. V was shortened by 3 bases and J by 8 bases, with 16 bases between the two germline ends. Germline V gene sequence: CDR1 SQVTM, CDR2 ANQGSEA. In DNA, the CDR3 is TGCAGCGTTGATACCGGGGGAGTGGGGGGCTACACCTTC. Its translation: CSVDTGGVGGYTF.

The sample holds one count of this clone. The chain couples TRBV20-1 to TRBJ2-7; no reliable D call. V lost 6 bases and J lost 7, with 13 bases in between. The CDR3 extends over 11 amino acids. CDR1 and CDR2 (germline): DFQATT, SNEGSKA (reference sequence). The CDR3 nucleotides are TGCAGTGCACCCCTGCCCCGGGAGCAGTACTTC. This codes for CSAPLPREQYF.